The 7 T cell receptor beta chains below were found in one sample sequenced in a study of T-cell reconstitution after alpha-beta-depleted transplantation in children. TCRbeta library construction was performed incorporating unique molecular identifiers. TCRdb fed the PCR reads into MiXCR, producing one record per CDR3 protein. The data contain about 360,000 distinct CDR3 sequences, 13% of them singletons. The sequences come from PBMCs, collected from the stem cell graft. The receptors derive from a human donor who donated a stem cell graft to a child with Fanconi anemia.

The sample holds many counts of this clonotype. One end of the junction varies from germline; a read error may be responsible. The rearrangement uses TRBV7-7 and TRBJ2-1; either TRBD1 or TRBD2 may fit D (5 bases each). This CDR3 region has 16 residues. Germline V CDR1 and CDR2: SSHAT, FNYEAQ (reference sequence). This CDR3 reads CASSPGPASSYNEQFF. The CDR3, as DNA: TGTGCTAGCAGCCCGGGACCCGCGAGCTCCTACAATGAGCAGTTCTTC. Full variable domain (missing parts from reference TRBV7-7 and TRBJ2-1): GAGVSQSPRYKVTKRGQDVTLRCDPISSHATLYWYQQALGQGPEFLTYFNYEAQPDKSGLPSDRFSAERPEGSISTLTIQRTEQRDSAMYRCASSPGPASSYNEQFFGPGTRLTVL.

The sample holds many counts of this clonotype. The chain recombines TRBV12-3 or TRBV12-4 with TRBJ1-2; D unclear. The CDR3 extends over 15 amino acids. The germline V and J ends were trimmed by 6 bases and 4 bases, with 18 bases remaining between them. As DNA, the CDR3 is TGTGCCAGCAGCCACGTCCCCATGCTGACCTATGGCTACACCTTC. It codes for CASSHVPMLTYGYTF.

This clonotype was counted many times. The rearrangement links TRBV5-1 to TRBJ2-2; 7 bases agree with TRBD1. The CDR3 runs 15 residues. V shed 4 bases and J 5 bases; nucleotides not matched to a gene: 8. CDR1 is SGHRS, CDR2 YFSETQ, per germline. The CDR3 here is CASSRQGSKTGELFF. The DNA for the CDR3 is TGCGCCAGCAGCCGACAGGGTTCAAAGACCGGGGAGCTGTTTTTT.

This chain links TRBV12-3 or TRBV12-4 with TRBJ1-1, with TRBD1 matching over 7 bases. The length of the CDR3 is 15 residues. V shed 3 bases and J 0 bases; nucleotides not matched to a gene: 4. CDR3 loop: CASSLTGPLNTEAFF. The CDR3 coding sequence is TGTGCCAGCAGTTTGACAGGGCCTCTGAACACTGAAGCTTTCTTT.

This clonotype was seen many times. The V gene is TRBV2, the J gene TRBJ1-2; no reliable D call. Germline CDR1 reads SNHLY; CDR2 reads FYNNEI. Between the trimmed V and J ends, which lost 4 bases and 7 bases, there was a span of 13 bases. CDR3 size: 13 residues. CDR3 sequence: CASSVMGSSGYTF. As DNA, the CDR3 is TGTGCCAGCAGTGTAATGGGATCTAGTGGCTACACCTTC.

The chain combines TRBV18 with TRBJ2-1; 9 bases are shared with TRBD2. Per the germline V gene, CDR1 is KGHSH and CDR2 is LQKENI. The CDR3 loop spans 14 amino acids. Losses at the gene ends were 2 bases for V and 8 bases for J; bases not matched to a gene: 4. DNA for the CDR3: TGTGCCAGCTCACCAAGGACTAGCGCCGATGAGCAGTTCTTC. This sequence encodes CASSPRTSADEQFF.

This clonotype was observed once. The genes are TRBV19 and TRBJ2-2; 7 bases align to TRBD1. The CDR3 spans 16 residues. The junction had 8 bases not matched to a gene; V was cut back by 7 bases and J by 0 bases. The V gene's germline CDR1 is LNHDA and CDR2 SQIVND (reference sequence). The CDR3 protein is CASKKVGTANTGELFF. CDR3 DNA sequence: TGTGCCAGTAAAAAGGTCGGGACAGCGAACACCGGGGAGCTGTTTTTT.